Included here is one TCR beta chain sequence, with context. There is no known antigen for this receptor. No base quality values were provided; no much bigger clone lies one nucleotide off. The library was obtained by the immunoSEQ multiplex PCR assay. Genomic DNA from the sorted T-cell subsets was used to amplify rearranged TCR beta chain products, which were then sequenced. From the authors' description of their analysis: Shannon entropy and Simpson indices were used to quantify the repertoire diversity of productive TCR beta rearrangements. Clonal expansion was assessed by the summed frequency of the 100 most abundant productive TCR beta clonotypes among total reads. The TRB repertoires were evaluated with a self-reactivity index based on amino acid usage at CDR3beta positions 6 and 7. Two-way ANOVA was used for repertoire analyses, and Student t or Mann-Whitney tests were used for flow cytometric analyses. This immuneACCESS table, as held by TCRdb, lists in-frame sequences with V and J called but not all clones. Of the missing ones, under half trace to an unresolved V gene in checked studies; the others have no known cause. That table is the source of V, J and clone size, and D and trimming were worked out from the DNA. This sample gives 15,000 to 20,000 clones in total; roughly 86% of them show up just once. The ten largest clones represent 1.4% to 1.5% of the sample.

Before genomic DNA was extracted, regulatory T cells were isolated from blood as CD4+CD25-high CD127-low cells. For repertoire analyses, the comparison group consisted of about 8 healthy control donors. The record originates from a study of regulatory and conventional T cells in RAG deficiency (TCRdb year 2017). Regarding the study in general: High-throughput TCR beta sequencing was used to compare the repertoire diversity and composition of Treg, conventional CD4+ and CD8+ T cells between RAG-deficient patients and healthy controls.

V drops 2 bases and J drops 7 bases, leaving 13 bases in between. Including the terminal cysteine and phenylalanine, the CDR3 comprises 14 residues. This entry keeps only the CDR3 DNA: 42 bases, framed from base 1. The germline V gene (reference sequence) provides CDR1 LNHNV and CDR2 YYDKDF. Summary of the overall study and its limitations: Some T-cell subset analyses were not performed for some subjects. All patient T-cell subsets had shorter CDR3 lengths; Omenn syndrome patients showed >85% Treg-Tconv repertoire overlap at nucleotide and amino acid level. Sorted CD25-high CD127-low cells from Omenn syndrome patients may represent peripherally activated cells rather than bona fide Treg cells. Compared with controls, Omenn syndrome and CID/AS patients had about 99-fold fewer unique TCR beta sequences in Treg cells, whereas the reduction in the other subsets was around 10-fold. Compared with control T-cell subpopulations, RAG-deficient patients had much lower Shannon entropy and higher Simpson indices.

These data were also filed under a second study, of regulatory T cells. In that second paper, the authors write: The multiplex PCR relied on 52 forward TRBV primers and 13 reverse TRBJ primers, and amplification bias was corrected through assay-based and computational methods. Repertoires from patients had restricted unique TRB V-J pairs and skewed V and J gene usage, with the strongest effect in regulatory T cells. Between CD3G-deficient patients and healthy controls, the study compared T-cell receptor beta repertoires in sorted regulatory T cells, conventional CD4+ T cells and CD8+ T cells. Peripheral blood mononuclear cells were isolated by Ficoll density separation. Within the immunoSEQ assay, multiplex PCR amplified rearranged TRB loci from genomic DNA. TRB amplicons were sequenced on an Illumina HiSeq platform. Raw sequences were error-filtered and aligned to reference gene sequences by custom algorithms, then analyzed with the immunoSEQ online tools. Productive and nonproductive TRB rearrangement frequencies were evaluated among both unique and total sequences. For group comparisons, t tests, Mann-Whitney tests or two-way ANOVA were performed in Prism software.

Sequencing was carried out using Tregs sorted from blood. The chain is made from TRBV15 and TRBJ2-3; the D gene is not confidently resolved. This TCR was recovered from a human donor in good health. CDR3 sequence: CATSRNPWGYTQYF. The sequence in DNA is TGTGCCACCAGCAGAAACCCCTGGGGTTATACGCAGTATTTT.